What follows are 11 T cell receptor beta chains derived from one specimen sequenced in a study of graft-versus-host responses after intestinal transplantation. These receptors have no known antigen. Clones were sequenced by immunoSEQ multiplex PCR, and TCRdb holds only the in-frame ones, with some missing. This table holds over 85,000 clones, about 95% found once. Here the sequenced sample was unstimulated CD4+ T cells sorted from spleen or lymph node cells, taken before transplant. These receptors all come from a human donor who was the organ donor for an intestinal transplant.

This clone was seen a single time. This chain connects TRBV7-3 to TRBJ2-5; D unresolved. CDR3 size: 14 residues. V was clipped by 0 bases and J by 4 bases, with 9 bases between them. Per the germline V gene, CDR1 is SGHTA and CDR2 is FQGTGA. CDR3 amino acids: CASSLTGNLETQYF. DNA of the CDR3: TGTGCCAGCAGCTTAACTGGGAACCTAGAGACCCAGTACTTC.

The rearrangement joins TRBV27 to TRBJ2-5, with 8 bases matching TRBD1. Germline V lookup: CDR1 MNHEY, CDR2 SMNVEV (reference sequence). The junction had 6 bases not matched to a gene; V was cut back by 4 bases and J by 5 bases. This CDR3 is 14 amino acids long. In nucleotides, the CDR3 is TGTGCCAGCAGTTCCTCAGGGGGCTGGGAGACCCAGTACTTC. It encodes CASSSSGGWETQYF.

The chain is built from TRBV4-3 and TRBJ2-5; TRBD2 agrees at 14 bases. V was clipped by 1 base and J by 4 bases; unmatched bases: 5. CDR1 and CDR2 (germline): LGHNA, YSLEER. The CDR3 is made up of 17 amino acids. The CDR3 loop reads CASSQVRTSGGRETQYF. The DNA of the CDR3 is TGCGCCAGCAGCCAAGTCAGGACTAGCGGGGGGAGAGAGACCCAGTACTTC.

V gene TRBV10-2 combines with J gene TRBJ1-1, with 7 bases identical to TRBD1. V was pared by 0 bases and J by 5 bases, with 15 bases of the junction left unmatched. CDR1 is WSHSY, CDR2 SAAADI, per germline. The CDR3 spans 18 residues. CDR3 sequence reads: CASSESWGQWNGMTEAFF. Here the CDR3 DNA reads TGCGCCAGCAGTGAGTCGTGGGGACAGTGGAACGGGATGACTGAAGCTTTCTTT.

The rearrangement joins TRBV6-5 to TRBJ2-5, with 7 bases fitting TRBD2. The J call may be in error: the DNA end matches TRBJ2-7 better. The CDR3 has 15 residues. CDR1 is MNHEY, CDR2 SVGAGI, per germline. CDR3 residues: CASSSDPGGTYEQYF. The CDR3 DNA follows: TGTGCCAGCAGTTCGGACCCGGGAGGAACTTACGAGCAGTACTTC.

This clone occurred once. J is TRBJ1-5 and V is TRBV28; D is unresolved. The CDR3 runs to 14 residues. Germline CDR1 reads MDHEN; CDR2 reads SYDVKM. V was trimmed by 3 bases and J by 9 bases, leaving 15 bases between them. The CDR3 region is CASSFITPPGPQHF. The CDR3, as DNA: TGTGCCAGCAGTTTTATCACTCCCCCTGGGCCCCAGCATTTT. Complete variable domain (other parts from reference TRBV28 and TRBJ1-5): DVKVTQSSRYLVKRTGEKVFLECVQDMDHENMFWYRQDPGLGLRLIYFSYDVKMKEKGDIPEGYSVSREKKERFSLILESASTNQTSMYLCASSFITPPGPQHFGDGTRLSIL.

In nucleotides, the CDR3 is TGCGCCAGCAGCCAAGAGGGTCACAGGGTCGACTCTGGAAACACCATATATTTT. Its protein product is CASSQEGHRVDSGNTIYF. The J gene is TRBJ1-3, the V gene TRBV4-1, with D possibly matching TRBD1 (6 bases). The CDR3 is 18 amino acids. V lost 0 bases and J lost 0, with 15 bases in between. Germline-derived CDR1 and CDR2 are MGHRA and YSYEKL.

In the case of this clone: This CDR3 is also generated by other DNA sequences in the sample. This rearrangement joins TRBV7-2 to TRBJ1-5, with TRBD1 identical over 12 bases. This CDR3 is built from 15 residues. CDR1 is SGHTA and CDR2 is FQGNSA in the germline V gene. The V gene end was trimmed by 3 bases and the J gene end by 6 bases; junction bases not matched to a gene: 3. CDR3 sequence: CASSLGTGGGQPQHF. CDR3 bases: TGTGCCAGCAGCTTGGGGACAGGGGGCGGTCAGCCCCAGCATTTT.

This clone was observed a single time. The CDR3 bases are TGTGCCAGCAGCTTAGGCTCACAGGGACAGGTCTACGAGCAGTACTTC. It encodes CASSLGSQGQVYEQYF. The chain combines TRBV7-2 with TRBJ2-7, with 8 bases identical to TRBD1. V gave up 1 base and J gave up 3 bases; unmatched junction bases: 8. The CDR3 is 16 amino acids. Looked up from germline, CDR1 is SGHTA and CDR2 is FQGNSA.

CDR3 sequence reads: CASSYSLGNGYTF. CDR3 nucleotides: TGTGCCAGCAGTTACTCGTTGGGGAATGGCTACACCTTC. This chain connects TRBV6-5 to TRBJ1-2; D gene unclear. V shed 0 bases and J shed 6 bases, with 8 bases lying between them. Germline-derived CDR1 and CDR2 are MNHEY and SVGAGI. This CDR3 is built from 13 residues.

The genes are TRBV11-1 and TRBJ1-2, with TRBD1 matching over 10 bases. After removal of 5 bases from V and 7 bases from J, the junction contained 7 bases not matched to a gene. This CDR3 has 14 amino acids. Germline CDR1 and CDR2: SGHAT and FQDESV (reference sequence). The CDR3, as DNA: TGTGCCAGCAGCCAAGGACAGGGGGTGGTTGGCTACACCTTC. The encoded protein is CASSQGQGVVGYTF.